Presented here are 32 T cell receptor beta chains from one specimen sequenced in a study of post-analysis software for immune sequencing data. Whole-study findings and limits: The study found TRBV5-6, TRBV5-1 and TRBV20-1 among a handful of TRBV segments more frequent in patients than controls.

Unique molecular identifiers were built into the TCR beta cDNA libraries. Each CDR3 protein gets one entry after TCRdb re-called the PCR reads with MiXCR. In the table there are approximately 690,000 distinct CDR3 sequences, approximately 59% of which are singletons. What these receptors recognize is not known. Sequencing was performed on blood. These receptor sequences come from a girl between 2 and 10 years old with multiple sclerosis.

The chain uses TRBV6-6 and TRBJ2-7; TRBD2 is a possible D gene (5 bases). The length of the CDR3 is 14 residues. V was cut by 2 bases and J by 0 bases, with 8 bases left in between. The germline V gene has CDR1 MNHNY and CDR2 SVGAGI (reference sequence). The CDR3 reads CASSYDGDSYEQYF. In nucleotides, the CDR3 is TGTGCCAGCAGTTACGACGGGGACTCCTACGAGCAGTACTTC.

This chain links TRBV4-3 with TRBJ2-5; D call uncertain. This CDR3 is 14 amino acids long. Trimming removed 1 base at V and 4 bases at J, with 10 bases between. The germline V gene has CDR1 LGHNA and CDR2 YSLEER. The CDR3, as DNA: TGCGCCAGCAGCCAAGGTAGTTCTTCAGAGACCCAGTACTTC. Amino acid sequence: CASSQGSSSETQYF.

The J gene is TRBJ2-6, the V gene TRBV4-3, with D perhaps matching TRBD1 (6 bases). Germline V gene sequence: CDR1 LGHNA, CDR2 YSLEER. Trimming pared 4 bases from V and 6 bases from J, leaving 10 bases between. CDR3 length equals 14 residues. CDR3 DNA sequence: TGCGCCAGCAGCCGAACAGGGCAGGCCAACGTCCTGACTTTC. Its protein is CASSRTGQANVLTF.

V and J are TRBV6-1 and TRBJ2-7, with 8 bases identical to TRBD2. With 2 bases clipped from V and 0 bases from J, the junction kept 3 bases outside the gene matches. The CDR3 loop spans 15 amino acids. CDR1 and CDR2 from the germline V gene are MNHNS and SASEGT. CDR3 sequence: CASSERGGSSYEQYF. The CDR3 DNA sequence: TGTGCCAGCAGTGAACGGGGGGGAAGCTCCTACGAGCAGTACTTC.

This clonotype was detected only a few times. The genes are TRBV12-3 or TRBV12-4 and TRBJ2-1; D is unresolved. Trimming shortened V by 7 bases and J by 9 bases, and 7 bases separated the two germline ends. The CDR3 spans 10 residues. The CDR3 DNA sequence: TGTGCCAGCACCGTGCCTGAGCAGTTCTTC. This sequence encodes CASTVPEQFF.

The chain carries TRBV20-1 and TRBJ2-7; 7 bases map to TRBD2. Germline loops: CDR1 DFQATT, CDR2 SNEGSKA (reference sequence). Trimming at V came to 2 bases and at J to 5 bases, leaving 12 bases not matched to a gene. The CDR3 is 15 residues long. The DNA of the CDR3 is TGCAGTGCTAGATTGGGCGGGAGTACGAAGAACGAGCAGTACTTC. It translates to CSARLGGSTKNEQYF.

The gene calls are TRBV18 and TRBJ2-5; 9 bases line up with TRBD2. Germline V gene sequence: CDR1 KGHSH, CDR2 LQKENI. V lost 2 bases and J lost 2; bases outside the gene matches: 12. This CDR3 spans 18 amino acids. CDR3 region: CASSPIMSPSGAQETQYF. CDR3 nucleotides: TGTGCCAGCTCACCAATCATGTCGCCTAGCGGGGCACAAGAGACCCAGTACTTC. Full variable domain (rest looked up from reference TRBV18 and TRBJ2-5): NAGVMQNPRHLVRRRGQEARLRCSPMKGHSHVYWYRQLPEEGLKFMVYLQKENIIDESGMPKERFSAEFPKEGPSILRIQQVVRGDSAAYFCASSPIMSPSGAQETQYFGPGTRLLVL.

The rearrangement links TRBV12-3 or TRBV12-4 to TRBJ2-1, with 7 bases that match TRBD1. Trimming took 0 bases from V and 8 from J; bases not matched to a gene: 1. There are 13 residues in the CDR3. The CDR3, as DNA: TGTGCCAGCAGTTTAGCAGGGGGCCATGAGCAGTTCTTC. Residues: CASSLAGGHEQFF.

This clonotype has more than one count but fewer than ten. The chain links TRBV7-2 to TRBJ1-2; 12 bases are a match to TRBD1. Germline CDR1 reads SGHTA; CDR2 reads FQGNSA. The CDR3 has 19 residues. V lost 1 base and J lost 4; bases outside the gene matches: 13. The CDR3 DNA reads as TGTGCCAGCAGCTTAGGGGCCGGGACAGGGGGCCAGTTACCCTATGGCTACACCTTC. As protein: CASSLGAGTGGQLPYGYTF.

V is TRBV10-2 and J is TRBJ2-1; possibly TRBD1 for D (6 bases). Germline assignment: CDR1 WSHSY and CDR2 SAAADI. This CDR3 spans 13 amino acids. V was shortened by 5 bases and J by 7 bases, with 12 bases between the two germline ends. The chain's CDR3 is CASSPSGANEQFF. CDR3 sequence (DNA): TGCGCCAGCAGTCCCTCAGGGGCAAATGAGCAGTTCTTC.

As to this clonotype: An end of the junction does not agree with germline; a read error may underlie this. This chain links TRBV5-1 with TRBJ2-1, with 9 bases matching TRBD1. The CDR3 is 14 residues long. Germline-derived CDR1 and CDR2 are SGHRS and YFSETQ. In DNA form, the CDR3 reads TGCGCCTGCAGTACGGGACAGGGCAACAATGAGCAGTTCTTC. Translating it yields CACSTGQGNNEQFF.

This clonotype showed up just once. The gene calls are TRBV6-2 or TRBV6-3 and TRBJ2-1; 7 nucleotides agree with TRBD1. Trimming removed 2 bases from V and 4 bases from J; junction bases left unmatched: 5. CDR3 length: 15 residues. Germline lookup yields CDR1 MNHEY and CDR2 SVGEGT. CDR3: CASSYAQGLYNEQFF. CDR3 DNA: TGTGCCAGCAGTTACGCACAGGGGTTATACAATGAGCAGTTCTTC.

V and J are TRBV20-1 and TRBJ2-7; possibly TRBD1 for D (5 bases). The J call is doubtful: the DNA matches TRBJ2-5 better. Looked up from germline, CDR1 is DFQATT and CDR2 is SNEGSKA (reference sequence). There are 17 residues in the CDR3. The CDR3 region is CSARDTSKSQGTGTQYF. CDR3 in DNA: TGCAGTGCTAGAGATACGTCGAAATCGCAGGGTACGGGGACCCAGTACTTC.

This sequence joins TRBV20-1 and TRBJ2-7, with TRBD2 matching over 8 bases. Germline CDR1 and CDR2: DFQATT and SNEGSKA (reference sequence). This CDR3 has 15 amino acids. The ends lost 4 bases at V and 4 bases at J; junction bases unmatched: 12. The CDR3 DNA follows: TGCAGTGCTAAGACCGGGACCCCGGGAGGGTACGAGCAGTACTTC. It is translated as CSAKTGTPGGYEQYF.

The chain is built from TRBV6-2 or TRBV6-3 and TRBJ2-5, with 8 bases that match TRBD1. Per germline, CDR1 MNHEY and CDR2 SVGEGT. CDR3 size: 14 residues. V was clipped by 6 bases and J by 11 bases; unmatched bases: 14. CDR3 DNA sequence: TGTGCCAGCAGACTTCAGGGGGCATGGGAGGAGCAGTACTTC. Translated: CASRLQGAWEEQYF.

The chain employs TRBV7-2 and TRBJ2-5; D is perhaps TRBD1 (7 bases). In germline, CDR1 is SGHTA, CDR2 FQGNSA. CDR3 length equals 16 residues. Trimming pared 4 bases from V and 2 bases from J, leaving 17 bases between. The CDR3: CASSSGGLTIQETQYF. The CDR3 DNA follows: TGTGCCAGCAGCTCAGGGGGGCTTACCATTCAAGAGACCCAGTACTTC. The variable domain in full, with the rest retrieved from reference TRBV7-2 and TRBJ2-5, is GAGVSQSPSNKVTEKGKDVELRCDPISGHTALYWYRQSLGQGLEFLIYFQGNSAPDKSGLPSDRFSAERTGGSVSTLTIQRTQQEDSAVYLCASSSGGLTIQETQYFGPGTRLLVL.

V gene TRBV4-3 combines with J gene TRBJ2-3; TRBD2 aligns across 9 bases. The CDR3 has 18 residues. From germline, CDR1 is LGHNA and CDR2 YSLEER. The V gene end was trimmed by 0 bases and the J gene end by 6 bases; junction bases not matched to a gene: 13. The CDR3 loop reads CASSQEVLAGDPEDTQYF. As DNA, the CDR3 is TGCGCCAGCAGCCAAGAAGTTTTAGCGGGGGATCCCGAGGATACGCAGTATTTT.

This chain uses TRBV3-1 with TRBJ1-5; D possibly corresponds to TRBD1 (6 bases). The CDR3 is 16 amino acids. Germline-derived CDR1 and CDR2 are LGHDT and YNNKEL (reference sequence). V was shortened by 3 bases and J by 4 bases, with 16 bases between the two germline ends. The CDR3 sequence is CASSHPTRTVNQPQHF. CDR3 nucleotides: TGTGCCAGCAGCCACCCCACTCGGACAGTAAATCAGCCCCAGCATTTT.

The J gene is TRBJ1-2, the V gene TRBV7-2, with 7 bases matching TRBD1. The CDR3 spans 15 residues. Germline-derived CDR1 and CDR2 are SGHTA and FQGNSA. V trimming: 5 bases; J trimming: 1 base; junction bases outside the gene matches: 7. As DNA, the CDR3 is TGTGCCAGCAGCCTAAGACAGGGAATTAACTATGGCTACACCTTC. Encoded protein: CASSLRQGINYGYTF.

This rearrangement joins TRBV25-1 to TRBJ2-5; the D gene could be TRBD1 or TRBD2 (6 bases each). This CDR3 contains 15 residues. V was clipped by 4 bases and J by 5 bases, with 17 bases between them. Per germline, CDR1 MGHDK and CDR2 SYGVNS. CDR3 loop: CASSGTTTGRETQYF. The CDR3, as DNA: TGTGCCAGCAGTGGGACGACTACAGGGAGGGAGACCCAGTACTTC.

This clonotype was observed a handful of times. The J gene is TRBJ2-1, the V gene TRBV20-1; D unresolved. The length of the CDR3 is 15 residues. V gave up 1 base and J gave up 0 bases, with 10 bases separating them. Germline V lookup: CDR1 DFQATT, CDR2 SNEGSKA (reference sequence). The CDR3 DNA reads TGCAGTGCTAGAGTGATCGGCAGCTCCTACAATGAGCAGTTCTTC. This translates into CSARVIGSSYNEQFF.

The J gene is TRBJ1-4, the V gene TRBV5-1; a weak D match, TRBD1 (6 bases). The V end was cut by 0 bases, the J end by 0 bases, with 18 bases between. The CDR3 sequence is 19 residues long. Looked up from germline, CDR1 is SGHRS and CDR2 is YFSETQ. The CDR3 protein is CASSLGGARGPTTNEKLFF. CDR3 coding DNA: TGCGCCAGCAGCTTGGGAGGGGCCCGGGGGCCCACAACTAATGAAAAACTGTTTTTT. Based on the CDR3 plus reference TRBV5-1 and TRBJ1-4, the full variable domain is KAGVTQTPRYLIKTRGQQVTLSCSPISGHRSVSWYQQTPGQGLQFLFEYFSETQRNKGNFPGRFSGRQFSNSRSEMNVSTLELGDSALYLCASSLGGARGPTTNEKLFFGSGTQLSVL.

The V gene is TRBV5-1, the J gene TRBJ2-5; 11 bases are shared with TRBD2. Trimming at V came to 0 bases and at J to 3 bases, leaving 10 bases not matched to a gene. Germline assignment: CDR1 SGHRS and CDR2 YFSETQ. CDR3 length: 18 amino acids. The CDR3 DNA is TGCGCCAGCAGCTTGGAATTGTGGCTAGCGGGAGGTAAAGAGACCCAGTACTTC. Protein product: CASSLELWLAGGKETQYF. Full variable domain (remainder filled in from reference TRBV5-1 and TRBJ2-5): KAGVTQTPRYLIKTRGQQVTLSCSPISGHRSVSWYQQTPGQGLQFLFEYFSETQRNKGNFPGRFSGRQFSNSRSEMNVSTLELGDSALYLCASSLELWLAGGKETQYFGPGTRLLVL.

This clonotype was detected ten times or more. The chain combines TRBV7-3 with TRBJ2-5; TRBD2 might be the D (6 bases). Trimming left V 1 base short and J 7 bases short, with 10 bases between. This CDR3 contains 13 residues. Per the germline V gene, CDR1 is SGHTA and CDR2 is FQGTGA. CDR3 DNA: TGTGCCAGCAGCTTAATTTTGGGGGGGACCCAGTACTTC. Its protein is CASSLILGGTQYF.

The chain employs TRBV4-2 and TRBJ2-2; D not resolved. Trimming took off 4 bases at V and 1 base at J, with 10 bases between the two ends. This CDR3 is 15 amino acids long. Germline loops: CDR1 LGHNA, CDR2 YNFKEQ. The CDR3 nucleotides read TGTGCCAGCAGCCTTACCGACCGGAACACCGGGGAGCTGTTTTTT. It yields the protein CASSLTDRNTGELFF.

V is TRBV10-2 and J is TRBJ2-1; no firm D call. Germline V gene lookup returns CDR1 WSHSY and CDR2 SAAADI. The CDR3 runs to 13 residues. V lost 10 bases to trimming and J lost 2 bases, with 12 bases between them. The CDR3 loop is CAIKGSTYNEQFF. As DNA, the CDR3 is TGCGCCATAAAGGGATCCACCTACAATGAGCAGTTCTTC.

This chain connects TRBV12-3 or TRBV12-4 to TRBJ1-2; TRBD1 might be the D (6 bases). V was clipped by 7 bases and J by 6 bases, with 21 bases between them. The length of the CDR3 is 15 residues. CDR3 bases: TGTGCCAGCACCCTAAGGGGGGCCAATCTCCATGGCTACACCTTC. It is translated as CASTLRGANLHGYTF.

This clonotype was detected only a few times. This chain links TRBV29-1 with TRBJ2-3; TRBD1 matches at 9 bases. Germline V gene lookup returns CDR1 SQVTM and CDR2 ANQGSEA. The ends lost 3 bases at V and 2 bases at J; junction bases unmatched: 9. The CDR3 consists of 16 residues. CDR3: CSVEGTGTGYTDTQYF. The DNA of the CDR3 is TGCAGCGTTGAGGGCACCGGGACAGGGTACACAGATACGCAGTATTTT.

The chain carries TRBV7-8 and TRBJ2-1, with TRBD1 as a possible D gene (5 bases). CDR3 length: 12 residues. Deletions cut 4 bases from V and 11 bases from J, with 12 bases between. The V gene's germline CDR1 is SGHVS and CDR2 FQNEAQ. The CDR3 nucleotides are TGTGCCAGCAGCTCCCCATCAGGGAAGCAGTTCTTC. Protein: CASSSPSGKQFF.

This chain uses TRBV7-2 with TRBJ2-1; D is unclear. The CDR3 loop spans 14 amino acids. CDR1 and CDR2 from the germline V gene are SGHTA and FQGNSA. V was pared by 2 bases and J by 3 bases, with 8 bases between. CDR3 in amino acids: CASSLLTDYNEQFF. CDR3 sequence (DNA): TGTGCCAGCAGCTTATTGACGGACTACAATGAGCAGTTCTTC.

This clonotype was detected only a few times. The chain joins TRBV6-6 to TRBJ2-5, with D maybe TRBD2 (5 bases). The CDR3 covers 14 residues. Germline V gene data show CDR1 as MNHNY and CDR2 as SVGAGI (reference sequence). The V end lost 6 bases, the J end lost 5 bases, and 16 bases lay between the germline ends. CDR3 in amino acids: CASSSPREAETQYF. The CDR3 coding sequence is TGTGCCAGCAGCTCCCCTCGGGAAGCGGAGACCCAGTACTTC.

V is TRBV29-1 and J is TRBJ2-7; 10 bases map to TRBD1. V dropped 7 bases and J dropped 2; count of bases not matched to a gene: 2. The CDR3 has 12 residues. CDR1 is SQVTM, CDR2 ANQGSEA, per germline. DNA of the CDR3: TGCAGCGCGGGACAGGGGACCTACGAGCAGTACTTC. It codes for CSAGQGTYEQYF.